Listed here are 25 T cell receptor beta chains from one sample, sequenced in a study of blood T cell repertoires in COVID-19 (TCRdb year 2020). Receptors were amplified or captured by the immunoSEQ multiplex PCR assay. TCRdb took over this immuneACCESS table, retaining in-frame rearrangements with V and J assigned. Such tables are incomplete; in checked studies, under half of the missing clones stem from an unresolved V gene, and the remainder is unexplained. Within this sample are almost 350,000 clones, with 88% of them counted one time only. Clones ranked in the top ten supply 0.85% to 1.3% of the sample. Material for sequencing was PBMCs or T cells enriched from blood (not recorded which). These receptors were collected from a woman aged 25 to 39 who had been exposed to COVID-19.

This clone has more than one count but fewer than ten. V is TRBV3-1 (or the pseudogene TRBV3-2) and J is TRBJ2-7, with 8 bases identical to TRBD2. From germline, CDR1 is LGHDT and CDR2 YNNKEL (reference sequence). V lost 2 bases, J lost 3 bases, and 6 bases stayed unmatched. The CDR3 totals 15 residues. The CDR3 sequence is CASSQIQAGGYEQYF. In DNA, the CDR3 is TGTGCCAGCAGCCAAATCCAGGCGGGGGGCTACGAGCAGTACTTC.

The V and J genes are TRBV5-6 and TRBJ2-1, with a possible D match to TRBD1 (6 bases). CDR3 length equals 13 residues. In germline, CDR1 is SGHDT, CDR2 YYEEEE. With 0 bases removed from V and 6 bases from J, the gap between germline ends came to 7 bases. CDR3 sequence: CASSLGGRNEQFF. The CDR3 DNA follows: TGTGCCAGCAGCTTGGGGGGGCGCAATGAGCAGTTCTTC.

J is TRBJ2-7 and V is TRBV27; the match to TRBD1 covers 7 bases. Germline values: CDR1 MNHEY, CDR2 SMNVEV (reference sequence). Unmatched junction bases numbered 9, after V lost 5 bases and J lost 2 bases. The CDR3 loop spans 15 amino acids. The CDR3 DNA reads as TGTGCCAGCAGTACCCGGGACAGAAACCCCTACGAGCAGTACTTC. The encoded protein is CASSTRDRNPYEQYF.

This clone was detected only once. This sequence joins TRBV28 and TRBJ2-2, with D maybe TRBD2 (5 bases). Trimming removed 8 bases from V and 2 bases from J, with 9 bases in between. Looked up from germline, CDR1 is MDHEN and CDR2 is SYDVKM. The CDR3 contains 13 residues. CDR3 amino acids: CASSGINTGELFF. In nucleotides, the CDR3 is TGTGCCAGCTCGGGAATCAACACCGGGGAGCTGTTTTTT. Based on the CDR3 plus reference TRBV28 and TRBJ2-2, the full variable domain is DVKVTQSSRYLVKRTGEKVFLECVQDMDHENMFWYRQDPGLGLRLIYFSYDVKMKEKGDIPEGYSVSREKKERFSLILESASTNQTSMYLCASSGINTGELFFGEGSRLTVL.

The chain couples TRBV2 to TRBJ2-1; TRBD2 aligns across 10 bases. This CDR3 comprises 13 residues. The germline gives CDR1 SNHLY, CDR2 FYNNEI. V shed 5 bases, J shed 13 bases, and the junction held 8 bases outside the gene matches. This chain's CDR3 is CASSLSGLAEQFF. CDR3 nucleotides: TGTGCCAGCAGTTTAAGCGGACTAGCGGAACAGTTCTTC.

In nucleotides, the CDR3 is TGTGCCAGCAGTTATAGGGGAATTGGGTTGGCCGGGGAGCTGTTTTTT. Its translation: CASSYRGIGLAGELFF. J is TRBJ2-2 and V is TRBV6-5, with a possible D match to TRBD1 (5 bases). Per germline, CDR1 MNHEY and CDR2 SVGAGI. The CDR3 totals 16 residues. The V gene lost 3 bases and the J gene lost 6 bases, with 17 bases spanning the gap.

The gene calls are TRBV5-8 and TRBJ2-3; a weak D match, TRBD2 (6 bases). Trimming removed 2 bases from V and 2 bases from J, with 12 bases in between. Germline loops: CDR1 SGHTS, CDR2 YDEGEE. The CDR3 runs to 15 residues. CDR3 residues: CASSLAGWNTDTQYF. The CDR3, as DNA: TGTGCCAGCAGCTTAGCGGGCTGGAACACAGATACGCAGTATTTT.

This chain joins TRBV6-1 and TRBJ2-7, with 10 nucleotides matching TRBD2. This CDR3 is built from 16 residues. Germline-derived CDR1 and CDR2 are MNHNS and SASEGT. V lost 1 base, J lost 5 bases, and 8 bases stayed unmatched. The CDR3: CASSEESGRGSNEQYF. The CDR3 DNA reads TGTGCCAGCAGTGAAGAAAGCGGGAGGGGCAGTAACGAGCAGTACTTC.

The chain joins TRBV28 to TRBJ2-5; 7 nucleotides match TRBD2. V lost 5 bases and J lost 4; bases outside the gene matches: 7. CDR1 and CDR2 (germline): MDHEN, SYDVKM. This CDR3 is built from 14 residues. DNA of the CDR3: TGTGCCAGCAGTCCTCGAGGGAGGGGAGAGACCCAGTACTTC. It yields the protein CASSPRGRGETQYF. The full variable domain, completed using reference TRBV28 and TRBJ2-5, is DVKVTQSSRYLVKRTGEKVFLECVQDMDHENMFWYRQDPGLGLRLIYFSYDVKMKEKGDIPEGYSVSREKKERFSLILESASTNQTSMYLCASSPRGRGETQYFGPGTRLLVL.

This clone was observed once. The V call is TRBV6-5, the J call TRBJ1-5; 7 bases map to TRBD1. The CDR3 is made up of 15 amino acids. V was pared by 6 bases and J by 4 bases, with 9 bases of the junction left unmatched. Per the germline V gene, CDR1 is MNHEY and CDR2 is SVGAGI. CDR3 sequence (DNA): TGTGCCAGCAGCCAGGGGGGAGAGGGGAATCAGCCCCAGCATTTT. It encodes CASSQGGEGNQPQHF.

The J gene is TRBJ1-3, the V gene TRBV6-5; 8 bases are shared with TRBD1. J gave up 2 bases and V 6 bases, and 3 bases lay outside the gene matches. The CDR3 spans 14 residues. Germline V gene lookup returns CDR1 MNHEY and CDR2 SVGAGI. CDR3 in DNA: TGTGCCAGCAGCTCGGGACAGGCTGGAAACACCATATATTTT. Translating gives CASSSGQAGNTIYF.

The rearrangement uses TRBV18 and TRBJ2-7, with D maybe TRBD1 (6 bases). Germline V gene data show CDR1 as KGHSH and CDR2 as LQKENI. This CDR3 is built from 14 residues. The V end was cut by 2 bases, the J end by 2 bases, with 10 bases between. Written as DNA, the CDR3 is TGTGCCAGCTCACCAAACCGGGACACCTACGAGCAGTACTTC. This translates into CASSPNRDTYEQYF. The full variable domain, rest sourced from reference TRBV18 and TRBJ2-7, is NAGVMQNPRHLVRRRGQEARLRCSPMKGHSHVYWYRQLPEEGLKFMVYLQKENIIDESGMPKERFSAEFPKEGPSILRIQQVVRGDSAAYFCASSPNRDTYEQYFGPGTRLTVT.

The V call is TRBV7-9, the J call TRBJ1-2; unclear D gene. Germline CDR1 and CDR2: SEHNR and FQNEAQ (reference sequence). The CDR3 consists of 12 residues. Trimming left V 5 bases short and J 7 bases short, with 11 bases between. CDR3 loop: CASSDIAPGYTF. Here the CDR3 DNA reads TGTGCCAGCAGCGATATAGCGCCTGGCTACACCTTC.

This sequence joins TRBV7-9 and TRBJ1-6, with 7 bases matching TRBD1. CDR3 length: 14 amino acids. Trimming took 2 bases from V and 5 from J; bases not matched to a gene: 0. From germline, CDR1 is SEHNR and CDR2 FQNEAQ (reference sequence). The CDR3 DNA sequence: TGTGCCAGCAGCTTACAGGGGGATAATTCACCCCTCCACTTT. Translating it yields CASSLQGDNSPLHF.

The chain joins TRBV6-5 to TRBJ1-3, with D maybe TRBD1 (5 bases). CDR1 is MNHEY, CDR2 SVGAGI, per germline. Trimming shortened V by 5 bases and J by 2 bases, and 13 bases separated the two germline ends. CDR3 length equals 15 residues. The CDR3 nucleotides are TGTGCCAGCAGTCTCTCATCGACAGCTGGAAACACCATATATTTT. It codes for CASSLSSTAGNTIYF.

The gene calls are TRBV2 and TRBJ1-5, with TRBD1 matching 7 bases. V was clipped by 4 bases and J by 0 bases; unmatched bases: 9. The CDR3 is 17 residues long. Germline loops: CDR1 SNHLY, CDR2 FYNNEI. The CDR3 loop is CASSGSRGVYSNQPQHF. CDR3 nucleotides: TGTGCCAGCAGTGGCAGCAGGGGGGTTTATAGCAATCAGCCCCAGCATTTT.

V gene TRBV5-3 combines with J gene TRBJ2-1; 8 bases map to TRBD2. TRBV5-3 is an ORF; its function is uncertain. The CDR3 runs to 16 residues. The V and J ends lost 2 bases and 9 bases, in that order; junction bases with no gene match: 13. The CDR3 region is CARSFTSGGGEGEQFF. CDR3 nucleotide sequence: TGTGCCAGAAGCTTCACTAGCGGCGGCGGAGAGGGTGAGCAGTTCTTC.

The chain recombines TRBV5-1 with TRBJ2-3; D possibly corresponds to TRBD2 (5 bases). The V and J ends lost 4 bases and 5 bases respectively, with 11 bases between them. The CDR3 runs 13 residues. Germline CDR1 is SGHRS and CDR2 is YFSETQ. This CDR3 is CASSDGLGDTQYF. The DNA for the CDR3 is TGCGCCAGCAGCGACGGACTGGGAGATACGCAGTATTTT.

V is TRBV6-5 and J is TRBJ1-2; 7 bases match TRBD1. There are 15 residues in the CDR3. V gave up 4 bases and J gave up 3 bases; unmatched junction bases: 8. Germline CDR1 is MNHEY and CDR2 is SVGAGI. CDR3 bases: TGTGCCAGCAGTTTCGAGCGAGGGGGCGACTATGGCTACACCTTC. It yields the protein CASSFERGGDYGYTF.

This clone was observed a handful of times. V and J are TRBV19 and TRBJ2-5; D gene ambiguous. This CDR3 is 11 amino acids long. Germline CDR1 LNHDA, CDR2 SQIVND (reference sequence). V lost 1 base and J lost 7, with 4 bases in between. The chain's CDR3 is CASSIGATQYF. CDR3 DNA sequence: TGTGCCAGTAGTATAGGGGCGACCCAGTACTTC. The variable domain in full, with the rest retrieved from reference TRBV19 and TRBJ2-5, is DGGITQSPKYLFRKEGQNVTLSCEQNLNHDAMYWYRQDPGQGLRLIYYSQIVNDFQKGDIAEGYSVSREKKESFPLTVTSAQKNPTAFYLCASSIGATQYFGPGTRLLVL.

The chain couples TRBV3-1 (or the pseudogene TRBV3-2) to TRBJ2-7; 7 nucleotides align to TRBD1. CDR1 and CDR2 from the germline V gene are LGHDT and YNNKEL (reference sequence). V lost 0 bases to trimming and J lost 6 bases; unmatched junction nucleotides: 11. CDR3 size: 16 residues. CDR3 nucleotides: TGTGCCAGCAGCCAAGACAGGGGGAATGAATGGCGCGAGCAGTACTTC. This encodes CASSQDRGNEWREQYF.

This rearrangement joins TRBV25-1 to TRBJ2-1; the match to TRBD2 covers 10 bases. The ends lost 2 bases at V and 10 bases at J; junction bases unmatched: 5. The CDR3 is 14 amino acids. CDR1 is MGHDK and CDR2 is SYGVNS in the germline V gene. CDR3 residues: CASSEPSGRWEQFF. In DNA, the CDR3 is TGTGCCAGCAGTGAACCTAGCGGGAGATGGGAGCAGTTCTTC.

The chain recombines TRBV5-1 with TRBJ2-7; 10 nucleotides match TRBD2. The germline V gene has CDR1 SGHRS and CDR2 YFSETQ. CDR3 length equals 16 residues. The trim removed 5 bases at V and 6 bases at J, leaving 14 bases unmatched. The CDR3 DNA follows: TGCGCCAGCAGAACCGGGACTAGCGTTCCGGGTGGCGAGCAGTACTTC. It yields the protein CASRTGTSVPGGEQYF.

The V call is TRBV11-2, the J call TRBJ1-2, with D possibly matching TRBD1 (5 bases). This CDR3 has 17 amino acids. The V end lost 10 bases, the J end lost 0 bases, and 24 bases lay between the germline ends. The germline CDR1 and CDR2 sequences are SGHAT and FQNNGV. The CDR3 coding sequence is TGTGCCACCCGCGGGGGACGAACAGCTTTAACTAACTATGGCTACACCTTC. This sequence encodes CATRGGRTALTNYGYTF.

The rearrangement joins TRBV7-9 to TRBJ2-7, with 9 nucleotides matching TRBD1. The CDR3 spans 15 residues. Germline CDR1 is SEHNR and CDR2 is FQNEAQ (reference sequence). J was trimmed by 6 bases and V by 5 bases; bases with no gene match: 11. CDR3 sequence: CASSARTGVLGEQYF. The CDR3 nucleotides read TGTGCCAGCAGCGCCCGGACAGGGGTTCTCGGCGAGCAGTACTTC.